This is a list of T cell receptor beta chains from one sample in a study of beta chain features in type 1 diabetes. Generated by immunoSEQ multiplex PCR, the TCRdb table keeps only in-frame clones and is missing some. Among hundreds of thousands of clones listed, roughly an eighth were seen once. Sequenced material: naive CD4+ T cells from blood. The receptors come from a man between 18 and 35 years old with type 1 diabetes. Each CDR3 is given with its conserved first and last residue. D genes are given only for firm matches. Size tells how often a clone was seen (once, few, many) or the class of an expanded clone, and some rows leave it out.

V: TRBV6-1; D: .; size: few; length: 13; J: TRBJ1-1; CDR3: CASSEVRNTEAFF; DNA: TGTGCCAGCAGTGAGGTCAGGAACACTGAAGCTTTCTTT
V: TRBV11-2; D: .; size: .; length: 12; J: TRBJ1-4; CDR3: CASSLQQEKLFF; DNA: TGTGCCAGCAGCTTACAACAGGAAAAACTGTTTTTT
V: TRBV6-1; D: .; size: few; length: 12; J: TRBJ2-1; CDR3: CASSESGAKQFF; DNA: TGTGCCAGCAGTGAATCGGGGGCGAAGCAGTTCTTC
V: TRBV10-3; D: .; size: .; length: 14; J: TRBJ1-1; CDR3: CAISVVSTNTEAFF; DNA: TGTGCCATCAGTGTAGTATCGACGAACACTGAAGCTTTCTTT
V: TRBV30; D: .; size: .; length: 18; J: TRBJ1-2; CDR3: CAWSPGGSWGKLNYGYTF; DNA: TGTGCCTGGAGCCCTGGGGGGAGCTGGGGGAAACTAAACTATGGCTACACCTTC
V: TRBV18; D: TRBD2; size: few; length: 15; J: TRBJ2-7; CDR3: CASSPPSGGSYEQYF; DNA: TGTGCCAGCTCACCACCTAGCGGGGGCTCCTACGAGCAGTACTTC
V: TRBV29-1; D: .; size: .; length: 14; J: TRBJ2-3; CDR3: CSEKTGTVTDTQYF; DNA: TGCAGCGAAAAGACAGGAACCGTCACAGATACGCAGTATTTT
V: TRBV9; D: TRBD1; size: .; length: 15; J: TRBJ1-1; CDR3: CASSVTGAVDTEAFF; DNA: TGTGCCAGCAGCGTGACAGGGGCGGTTGACACTGAAGCTTTCTTT
V: TRBV11-2; D: .; size: few; length: 13; J: TRBJ2-4; CDR3: CASSLDRTTLQYF; DNA: TGTGCCAGCAGCTTAGATCGGACTACCCTTCAGTACTTC
V: TRBV11-2; D: .; size: few; length: 15; J: TRBJ2-3; CDR3: CASSPRRESTDTQYF; DNA: TGTGCCAGCAGCCCCCGAAGGGAGAGCACAGATACGCAGTATTTT
V: TRBV18; D: TRBD1; size: few; length: 20; J: TRBJ2-6; CDR3: CASSPEIPGQGWSGANVLTF; DNA: TGTGCCAGCTCACCCGAAATCCCGGGACAGGGATGGTCTGGGGCCAACGTCCTGACTTTC
V: TRBV30; D: .; size: .; length: 16; J: TRBJ1-1; CDR3: CAWREFPGQWRTEAFF; DNA: TGTGCCTGGAGGGAATTCCCGGGACAATGGAGGACTGAAGCTTTCTTT
V: TRBV14; D: .; size: .; length: 13; J: TRBJ2-2; CDR3: CASSRWIDGELFF; DNA: TGTGCCAGCAGCCGTTGGATTGACGGGGAGCTGTTTTTT
V: TRBV7-6; D: .; size: few; length: 12; J: TRBJ1-3; CDR3: CASSRYGNTIYF; DNA: TGTGCCAGCAGCCGATATGGAAACACCATATATTTT
V: TRBV19; D: .; size: few; length: 13; J: TRBJ2-1; CDR3: CAVMGRRGDEQFF; DNA: TGTGCCGTCATGGGCAGGCGGGGTGATGAGCAGTTCTTC
V: TRBV4-2; D: .; size: .; length: 15; J: TRBJ1-2; CDR3: CASSQESVLNYGYTF; DNA: TGTGCCAGCAGCCAAGAATCAGTCCTAAACTATGGCTACACCTTC
V: TRBV7-2; D: .; size: .; length: 15; J: TRBJ1-5; CDR3: CASSAQAGLGQPQHF; DNA: TGTGCCAGCAGCGCCCAGGCGGGTTTGGGGCAGCCCCAGCATTTT
V: TRBV11-2; D: .; size: .; length: 15; J: TRBJ2-3; CDR3: CASSLVWGSTDTQYF; DNA: TGTGCCAGCAGCTTAGTTTGGGGGTCCACAGATACGCAGTATTTT
V: TRBV18; D: TRBD1; size: few; length: 15; J: TRBJ2-7; CDR3: CASSPRQGSSYEQYF; DNA: TGTGCCAGCTCACCGCGACAGGGGTCCTCCTACGAGCAGTACTTC
V: TRBV30; D: TRBD2; size: .; length: 16; J: TRBJ2-3; CDR3: CAWSGLTSGGTDTQYF; DNA: TGTGCCTGGAGCGGACTGACTAGCGGGGGGACAGATACGCAGTATTTT
V: TRBV5-6; D: TRBD1; size: .; length: 17; J: TRBJ2-6; CDR3: CASSLTGGVSGANVLTF; DNA: TGTGCCAGCAGCTTGACAGGGGGCGTCTCTGGGGCCAACGTCCTGACTTTC
V: TRBV18; D: TRBD1; size: .; length: 16; J: TRBJ1-6; CDR3: CASSPLGQGNNSPLHF; DNA: TGTGCCAGCTCACCCCTGGGACAGGGAAACAATTCACCCCTCCACTTT
V: TRBV30; D: .; size: few; length: 15; J: TRBJ2-7; CDR3: CAWSSTGARAYEQYF; DNA: TGTGCCTGGAGTTCGACAGGAGCAAGAGCCTACGAGCAGTACTTC
V: TRBV28; D: .; size: few; length: 14; J: TRBJ2-5; CDR3: CASSPAAREETQYF; DNA: TGTGCCAGCAGCCCGGCGGCTAGGGAAGAGACCCAGTACTTC
V: TRBV4-1; D: TRBD1; size: .; length: 16; J: TRBJ2-5; CDR3: CASSPTPGTGRETQYF; DNA: TGCGCCAGCAGCCCAACTCCCGGGACAGGGAGGGAGACCCAGTACTTC
V: TRBV6-5; D: .; size: few; length: 13; J: TRBJ1-3; CDR3: CASSQYSGNTIYF; DNA: TGTGCCAGCAGTCAGTACTCTGGAAACACCATATATTTT
V: TRBV19; D: TRBD1; size: few; length: 14; J: TRBJ1-2; CDR3: CASSIGDRVSGYTF; DNA: TGTGCCAGTAGTATTGGTGACAGGGTGAGCGGCTACACCTTC
V: TRBV18; D: .; size: .; length: 13; J: TRBJ1-2; CDR3: CASSPPGVLGYTF; DNA: TGTGCCAGCTCACCACCGGGGGTACTTGGCTACACCTTC
V: TRBV5-6; D: .; size: few; length: 12; J: TRBJ2-2; CDR3: CASSRGSGELFF; DNA: TGTGCCAGCAGCCGGGGTTCCGGGGAGCTGTTTTTT
V: TRBV30; D: .; size: .; length: 13; J: TRBJ1-2; CDR3: CAWSVTGFYGYTF; DNA: TGTGCCTGGAGTGTAACAGGGTTCTATGGCTACACCTTC